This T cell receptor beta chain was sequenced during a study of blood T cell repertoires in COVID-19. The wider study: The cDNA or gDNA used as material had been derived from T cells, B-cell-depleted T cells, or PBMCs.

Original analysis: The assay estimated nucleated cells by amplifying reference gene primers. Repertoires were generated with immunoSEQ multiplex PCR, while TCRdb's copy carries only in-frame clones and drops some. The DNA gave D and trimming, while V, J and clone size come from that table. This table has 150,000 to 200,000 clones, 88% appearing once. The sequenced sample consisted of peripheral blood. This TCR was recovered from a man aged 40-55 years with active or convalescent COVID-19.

CDR3 residues: CASSPLSGASGELFF. As DNA, the CDR3 is TGTGCCAGCAGCCCGCTATCTGGGGCAAGCGGGGAGCTGTTTTTT. This chain links TRBV11-2 with TRBJ2-2; a possible D gene is TRBD1 (5 bases). The V gene's germline CDR1 is SGHAT and CDR2 FQNNGV. The CDR3 extends over 15 amino acids. Deletions cut 5 bases from V and 7 bases from J, with 17 bases between.